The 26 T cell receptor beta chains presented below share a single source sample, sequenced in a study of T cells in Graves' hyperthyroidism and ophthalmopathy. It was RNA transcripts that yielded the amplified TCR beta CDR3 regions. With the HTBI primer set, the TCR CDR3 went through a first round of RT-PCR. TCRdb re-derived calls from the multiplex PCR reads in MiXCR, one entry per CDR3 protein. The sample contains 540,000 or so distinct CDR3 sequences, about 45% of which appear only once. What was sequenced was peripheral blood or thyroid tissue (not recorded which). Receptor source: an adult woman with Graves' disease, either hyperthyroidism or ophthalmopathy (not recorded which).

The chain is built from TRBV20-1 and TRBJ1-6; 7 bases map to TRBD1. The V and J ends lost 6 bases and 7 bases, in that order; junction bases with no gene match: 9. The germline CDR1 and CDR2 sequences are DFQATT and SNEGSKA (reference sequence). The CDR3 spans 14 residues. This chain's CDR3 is CSADGDSLNSPLHF. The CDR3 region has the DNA TGCAGTGCAGACGGGGACAGTCTAAATTCACCCCTCCACTTT.

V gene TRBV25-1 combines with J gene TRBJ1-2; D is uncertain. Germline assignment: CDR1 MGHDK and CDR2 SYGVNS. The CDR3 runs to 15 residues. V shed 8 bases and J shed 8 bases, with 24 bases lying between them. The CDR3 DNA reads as TGTGCCAGCTCCCAAACGCCGGGTAACCTTCCAGGCTACACCTTC. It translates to CASSQTPGNLPGYTF.

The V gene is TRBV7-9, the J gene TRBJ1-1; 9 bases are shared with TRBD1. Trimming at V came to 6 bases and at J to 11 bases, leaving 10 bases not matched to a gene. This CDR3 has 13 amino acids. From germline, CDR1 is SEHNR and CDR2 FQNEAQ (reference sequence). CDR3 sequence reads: CASRKPGQGWAFF. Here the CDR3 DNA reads TGTGCCAGCAGAAAACCGGGACAGGGATGGGCTTTCTTT.

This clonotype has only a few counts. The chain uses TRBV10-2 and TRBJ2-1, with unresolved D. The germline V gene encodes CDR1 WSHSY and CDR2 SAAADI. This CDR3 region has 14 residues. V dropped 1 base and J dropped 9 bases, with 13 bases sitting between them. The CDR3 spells CASSEFGEGGEQFF. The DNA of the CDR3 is TGCGCCAGCAGTGAGTTTGGAGAAGGTGGTGAGCAGTTCTTC.

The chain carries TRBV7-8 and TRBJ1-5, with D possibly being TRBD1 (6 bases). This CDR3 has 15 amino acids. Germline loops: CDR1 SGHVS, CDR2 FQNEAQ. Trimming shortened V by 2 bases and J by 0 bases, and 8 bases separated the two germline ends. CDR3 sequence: CASSLRDTSNQPQHF. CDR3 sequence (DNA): TGTGCCAGCAGCTTAAGGGACACTAGCAATCAGCCCCAGCATTTT.

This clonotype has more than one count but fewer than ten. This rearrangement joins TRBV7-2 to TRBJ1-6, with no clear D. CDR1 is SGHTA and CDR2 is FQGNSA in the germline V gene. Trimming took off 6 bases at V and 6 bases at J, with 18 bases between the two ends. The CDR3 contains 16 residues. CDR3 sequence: CASSFPRALSNSPLHF. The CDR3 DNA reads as TGTGCCAGCAGTTTCCCCCGGGCCCTTTCTAATTCACCCCTCCACTTT. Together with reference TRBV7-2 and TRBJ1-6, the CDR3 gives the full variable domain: GAGVSQSPSNKVTEKGKDVELRCDPISGHTALYWYRQSLGQGLEFLIYFQGNSAPDKSGLPSDRFSAERTGGSVSTLTIQRTQQEDSAVYLCASSFPRALSNSPLHFGNGTRLTVT.

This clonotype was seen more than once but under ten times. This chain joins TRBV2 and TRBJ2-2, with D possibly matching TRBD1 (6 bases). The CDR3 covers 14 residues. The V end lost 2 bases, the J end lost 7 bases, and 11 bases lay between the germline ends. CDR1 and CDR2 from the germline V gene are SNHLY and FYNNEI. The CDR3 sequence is CASSETGNGGELFF. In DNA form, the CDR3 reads TGTGCCAGCAGTGAAACAGGGAATGGCGGGGAGCTGTTTTTT.

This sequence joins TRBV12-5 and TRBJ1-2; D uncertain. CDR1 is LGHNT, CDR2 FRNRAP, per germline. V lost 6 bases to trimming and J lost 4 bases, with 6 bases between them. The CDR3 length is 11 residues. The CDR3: CASGDGYGYTF. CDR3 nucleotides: TGTGCTAGTGGCGACGGCTATGGCTACACCTTC.

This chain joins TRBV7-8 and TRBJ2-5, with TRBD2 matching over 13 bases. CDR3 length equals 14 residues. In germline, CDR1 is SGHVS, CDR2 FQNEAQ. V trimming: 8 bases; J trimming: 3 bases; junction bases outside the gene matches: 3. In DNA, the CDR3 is TGTGCCAGCTCGGGGACTAGCGGGGAAGAGACCCAGTACTTC. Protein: CASSGTSGEETQYF. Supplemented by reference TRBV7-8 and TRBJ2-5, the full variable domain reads GAGVSQSPRYKVAKRGQDVALRCDPISGHVSLFWYQQALGQGPEFLTYFQNEAQLDKSGLPSDRFFAERPEGSVSTLKIQRTQQEDSAVYLCASSGTSGEETQYFGPGTRLLVL.

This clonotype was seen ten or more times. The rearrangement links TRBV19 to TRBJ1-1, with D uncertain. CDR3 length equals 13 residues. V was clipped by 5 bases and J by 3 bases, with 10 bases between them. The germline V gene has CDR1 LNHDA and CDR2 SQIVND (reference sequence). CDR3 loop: CASSPNRDTEAFF. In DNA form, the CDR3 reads TGTGCCAGTAGTCCTAACAGAGACACTGAAGCTTTCTTT.

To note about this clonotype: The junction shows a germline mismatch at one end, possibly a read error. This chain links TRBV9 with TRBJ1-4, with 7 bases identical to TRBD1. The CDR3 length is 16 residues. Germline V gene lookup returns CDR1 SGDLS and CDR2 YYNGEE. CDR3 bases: TGTGCCGGCAGCGTAGGAGGGGGCAAGGCTAATGAAAAACTGTTTTTT. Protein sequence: CAGSVGGGKANEKLFF.

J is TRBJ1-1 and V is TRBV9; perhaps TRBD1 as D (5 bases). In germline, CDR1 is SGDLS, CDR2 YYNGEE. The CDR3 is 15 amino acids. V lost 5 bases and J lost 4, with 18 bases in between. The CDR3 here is CASSLGGAQSTEAFF. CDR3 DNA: TGTGCCAGCAGTTTAGGAGGGGCTCAAAGCACTGAAGCTTTCTTT.

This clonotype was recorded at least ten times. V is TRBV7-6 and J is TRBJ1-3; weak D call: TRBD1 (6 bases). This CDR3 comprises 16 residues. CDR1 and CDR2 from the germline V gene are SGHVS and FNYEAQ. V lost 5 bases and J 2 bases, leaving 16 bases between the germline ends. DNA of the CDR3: TGTGCCAGCAGCCTCCAACAGGGAGGGACTGGAAACACCATATATTTT. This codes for CASSLQQGGTGNTIYF.

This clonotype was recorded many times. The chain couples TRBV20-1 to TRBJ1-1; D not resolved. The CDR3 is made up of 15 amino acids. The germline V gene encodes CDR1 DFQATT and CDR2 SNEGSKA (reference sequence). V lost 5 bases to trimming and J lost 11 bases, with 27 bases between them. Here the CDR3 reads CSAFRGKVQAQGAFF. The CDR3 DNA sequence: TGCAGTGCTTTCCGCGGAAAGGTACAAGCCCAAGGGGCTTTCTTT.

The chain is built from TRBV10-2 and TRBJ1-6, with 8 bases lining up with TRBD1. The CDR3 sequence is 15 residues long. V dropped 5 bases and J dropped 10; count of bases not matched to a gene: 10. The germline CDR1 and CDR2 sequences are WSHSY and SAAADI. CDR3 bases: TGCGCCAGCAGTTCCGGACAGGGCCAAACGTCACCCCTCCACTTT. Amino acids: CASSSGQGQTSPLHF.

The DNA for the CDR3 is TGTGCCTGCCAGGGTTTGGCGAACACTGAAGCTTTCTTT. Translation: CACQGLANTEAFF. The J gene is TRBJ1-1, the V gene TRBV12-3 or TRBV12-4; TRBD1 is a possible D gene (5 bases). The ends were cut back, 11 bases at V and 1 base at J, with 14 bases in the middle. The CDR3 has 13 residues.

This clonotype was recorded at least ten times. DNA of the CDR3: TGCAGTGCTAGAGATCCGGCAGGGAACACTGAAGCTTTCTTT. Translating it yields CSARDPAGNTEAFF. The chain uses TRBV20-1 and TRBJ1-1, with D unclear. CDR1 is DFQATT and CDR2 is SNEGSKA in the germline V gene (reference sequence). Trimming shortened V by 0 bases and J by 1 base, and 9 bases separated the two germline ends. The CDR3 covers 14 residues.

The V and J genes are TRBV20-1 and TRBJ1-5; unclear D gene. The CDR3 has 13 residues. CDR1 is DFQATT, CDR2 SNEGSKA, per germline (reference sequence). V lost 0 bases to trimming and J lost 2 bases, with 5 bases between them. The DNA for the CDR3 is TGCAGTGCTAGAGATTGGGGCAATCAGCCCCAGCATTTT. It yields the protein CSARDWGNQPQHF.

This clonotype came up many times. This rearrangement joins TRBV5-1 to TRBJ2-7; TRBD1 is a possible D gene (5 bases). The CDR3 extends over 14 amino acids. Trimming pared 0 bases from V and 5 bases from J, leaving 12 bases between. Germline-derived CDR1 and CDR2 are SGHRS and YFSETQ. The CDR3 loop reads CASSLVEGVNEQYF. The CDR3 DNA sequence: TGCGCCAGCAGCTTGGTCGAAGGGGTGAACGAGCAGTACTTC.

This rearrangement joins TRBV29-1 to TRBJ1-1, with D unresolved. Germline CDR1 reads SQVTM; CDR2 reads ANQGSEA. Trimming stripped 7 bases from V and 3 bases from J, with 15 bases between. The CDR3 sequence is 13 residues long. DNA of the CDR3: TGCAGCGCCGCCACCCATTTGGACACTGAAGCTTTCTTT. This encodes CSAATHLDTEAFF.

CDR3 in DNA: TGTGCCAGCTTGGAGGCAGGGGATCAGCCCCAGCATTTT. This sequence encodes CASLEAGDQPQHF. The chain links TRBV25-1 to TRBJ1-5; D is perhaps TRBD1 (6 bases). CDR1 is MGHDK and CDR2 is SYGVNS in the germline V gene. The CDR3 length is 13 residues. Trimming cost V 8 bases and J 5 bases, with 13 bases left between them.

The CDR3, as DNA: TGTGCCATCAGGGGGGGGACCGAAGCTTTCTTT. Translated, it gives CAIRGGTEAFF. This rearrangement joins TRBV10-3 to TRBJ1-1; possibly TRBD1 for D (5 bases). CDR3 length: 11 residues. Trimming took off 6 bases at V and 8 bases at J, with 10 bases between the two ends. The germline gives CDR1 ENHRY, CDR2 SYGVKD.

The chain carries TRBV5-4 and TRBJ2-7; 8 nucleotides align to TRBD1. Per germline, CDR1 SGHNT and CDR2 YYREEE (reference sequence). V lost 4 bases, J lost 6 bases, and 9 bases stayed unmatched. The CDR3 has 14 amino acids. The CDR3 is CASSRETGAGEQYF. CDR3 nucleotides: TGTGCCAGCAGCCGTGAGACAGGGGCTGGCGAGCAGTACTTC.

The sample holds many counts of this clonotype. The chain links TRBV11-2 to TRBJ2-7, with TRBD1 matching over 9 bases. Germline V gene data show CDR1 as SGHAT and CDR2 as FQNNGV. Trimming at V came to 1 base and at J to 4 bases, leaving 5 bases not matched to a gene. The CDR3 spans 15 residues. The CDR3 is CASSLVGTGSYEQYF. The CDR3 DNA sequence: TGTGCCAGCAGCTTAGTTGGGACAGGGTCATACGAGCAGTACTTC.

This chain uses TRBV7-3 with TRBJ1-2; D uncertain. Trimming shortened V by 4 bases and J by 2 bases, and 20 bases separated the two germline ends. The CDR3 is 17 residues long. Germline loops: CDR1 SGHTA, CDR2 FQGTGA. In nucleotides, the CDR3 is TGTGCCAGCAGCTCCCGGGTCCTCCTACTCGCCAACTATGGCTACACCTTC. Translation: CASSSRVLLLANYGYTF. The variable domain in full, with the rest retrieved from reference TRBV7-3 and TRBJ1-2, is GAGVSQTPSNKVTEKGKYVELRCDPISGHTALYWYRQSLGQGPEFLIYFQGTGAADDSGLPNDRFFAVRPEGSVSTLKIQRTERGDSAVYLCASSSRVLLLANYGYTFGSGTRLTVV.

The CDR3, as DNA: TGTGCCAGCAGCTCTTGGCGGGAGGTAGGGGAGCAGTACTTC. It is translated as CASSSWREVGEQYF. V gene TRBV7-2 combines with J gene TRBJ2-7; TRBD2 aligns across 8 bases. The CDR3 sequence is 14 residues long. Germline loops: CDR1 SGHTA, CDR2 FQGNSA. V trimming: 4 bases; J trimming: 7 bases; junction bases outside the gene matches: 9. Looking up the rest from reference TRBV7-2 and TRBJ2-7 gives the full variable domain: GAGVSQSPSNKVTEKGKDVELRCDPISGHTALYWYRQSLGQGLEFLIYFQGNSAPDKSGLPSDRFSAERTGGSVSTLTIQRTQQEDSAVYLCASSSWREVGEQYFGPGTRLTVT.